This T cell receptor (beta chain) was documented in a study of blood T cell repertoires in COVID-19. Turning to the study itself: The United States, Italy and Spain supplied acute and convalescent COVID-19 samples. T cells, B-cell-depleted T cells, or PBMCs supplied cDNA or gDNA.

As originally analysed: Scientists estimated how many nucleated cells there were by amplifying reference gene primers. Only in-frame clones appear in the TCRdb table, and some are missing; sequencing was by immunoSEQ multiplex PCR. V and J calls and clone size are those listed in that table; D and trimming were worked out from the DNA. The top ten hold approximately 14% of the sample, which has about 160,000 clones, approximately 84% seen once. Trimming removed 3 bases from V and 5 bases from J; junction bases left unmatched: 7. Germline values: CDR1 LNHDA, CDR2 SQIVND (reference sequence). This CDR3 has 15 amino acids.

The chain uses TRBV19 and TRBJ2-5; 9 positions match TRBD2. The TCR sequence derives from a woman aged 80 or older with acute or convalescent COVID-19. The specimen sequenced was peripheral blood. CDR3 in amino acids: CASSIVAGVGETQYF. The CDR3 DNA sequence: TGTGCCAGTAGTATCGTAGCGGGAGTGGGGGAGACCCAGTACTTC. The entire variable domain, with the rest obtained from reference TRBV19 and TRBJ2-5, is as follows: DGGITQSPKYLFRKEGQNVTLSCEQNLNHDAMYWYRQDPGQGLRLIYYSQIVNDFQKGDIAEGYSVSREKKESFPLTVTSAQKNPTAFYLCASSIVAGVGETQYFGPGTRLLVL.